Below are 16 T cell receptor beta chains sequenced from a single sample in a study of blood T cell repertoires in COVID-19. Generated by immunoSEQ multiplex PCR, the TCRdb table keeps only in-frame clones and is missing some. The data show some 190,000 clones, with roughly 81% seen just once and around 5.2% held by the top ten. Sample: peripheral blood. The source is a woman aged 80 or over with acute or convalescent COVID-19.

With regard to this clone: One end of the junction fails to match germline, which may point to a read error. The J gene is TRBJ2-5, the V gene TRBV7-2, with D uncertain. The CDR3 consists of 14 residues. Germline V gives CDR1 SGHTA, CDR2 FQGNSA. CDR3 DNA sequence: TGTGCCAGCAACTTAGGTCAGGCCCAAGAGACCCAGTACTTC. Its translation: CASNLGQAQETQYF. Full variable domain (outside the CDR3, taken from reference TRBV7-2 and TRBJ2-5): GAGVSQSPSNKVTEKGKDVELRCDPISGHTALYWYRQSLGQGLEFLIYFQGNSAPDKSGLPSDRFSAERTGGSVSTLTIQRTQQEDSAVYLCASNLGQAQETQYFGPGTRLLVL.

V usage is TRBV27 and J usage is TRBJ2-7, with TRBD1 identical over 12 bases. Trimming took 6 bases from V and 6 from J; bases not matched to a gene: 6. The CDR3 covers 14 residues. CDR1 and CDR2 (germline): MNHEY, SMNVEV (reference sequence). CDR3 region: CASRLGTGGSEQYF. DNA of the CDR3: TGTGCCAGCAGATTGGGGACAGGGGGCTCCGAGCAGTACTTC.

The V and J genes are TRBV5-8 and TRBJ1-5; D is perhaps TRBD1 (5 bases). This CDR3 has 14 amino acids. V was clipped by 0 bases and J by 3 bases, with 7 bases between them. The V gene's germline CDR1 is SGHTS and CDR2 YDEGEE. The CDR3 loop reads CASSLEGANQPQHF. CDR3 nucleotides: TGTGCCAGCAGCTTGGAAGGGGCCAATCAGCCCCAGCATTTT.

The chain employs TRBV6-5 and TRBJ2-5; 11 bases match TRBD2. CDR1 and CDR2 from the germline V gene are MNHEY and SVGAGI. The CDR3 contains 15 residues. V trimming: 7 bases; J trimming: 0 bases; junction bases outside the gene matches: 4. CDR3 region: CASKLAGGNQETQYF. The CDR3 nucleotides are TGTGCCAGCAAATTAGCGGGAGGGAACCAAGAGACCCAGTACTTC.

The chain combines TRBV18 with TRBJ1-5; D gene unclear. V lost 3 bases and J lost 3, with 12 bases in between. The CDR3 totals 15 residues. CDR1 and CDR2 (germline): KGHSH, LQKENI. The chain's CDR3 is CASSPGGGNNQPQHF. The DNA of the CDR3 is TGTGCCAGCTCACCCGGCGGAGGGAACAATCAGCCCCAGCATTTT. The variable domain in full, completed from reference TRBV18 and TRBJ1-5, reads NAGVMQNPRHLVRRRGQEARLRCSPMKGHSHVYWYRQLPEEGLKFMVYLQKENIIDESGMPKERFSAEFPKEGPSILRIQQVVRGDSAAYFCASSPGGGNNQPQHFGDGTRLSIL.

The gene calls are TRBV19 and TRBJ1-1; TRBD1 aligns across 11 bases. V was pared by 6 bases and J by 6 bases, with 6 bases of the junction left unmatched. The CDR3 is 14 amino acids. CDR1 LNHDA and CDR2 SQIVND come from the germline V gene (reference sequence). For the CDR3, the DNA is TGTGCCAGTAGCATTGGACAGGGGGCCGCTGAAGCTTTCTTT. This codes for CASSIGQGAAEAFF.

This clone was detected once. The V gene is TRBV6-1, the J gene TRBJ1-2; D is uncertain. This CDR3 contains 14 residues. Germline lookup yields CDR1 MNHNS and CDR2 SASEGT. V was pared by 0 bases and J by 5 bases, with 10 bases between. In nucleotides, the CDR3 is TGTGCCAGCAGTGAAGCGGGAGAATTGTATGGCTACACCTTC. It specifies CASSEAGELYGYTF.

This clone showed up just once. DNA of the CDR3: TGCAGCGCTACTCACCGGGATACGCAGTATTTT. Its protein product is CSATHRDTQYF. The V call is TRBV29-1, the J call TRBJ2-3, with unresolved D. This CDR3 region has 11 residues. Germline V gene data show CDR1 as SQVTM and CDR2 as ANQGSEA. The ends were cut back, 7 bases at V and 6 bases at J, with 11 bases in the middle.

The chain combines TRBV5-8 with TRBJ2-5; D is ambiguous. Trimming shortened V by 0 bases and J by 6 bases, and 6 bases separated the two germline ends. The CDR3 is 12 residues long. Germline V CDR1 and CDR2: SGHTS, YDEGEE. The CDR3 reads CASSLARQTQYF. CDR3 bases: TGTGCCAGCAGCTTGGCTAGGCAGACCCAGTACTTC.

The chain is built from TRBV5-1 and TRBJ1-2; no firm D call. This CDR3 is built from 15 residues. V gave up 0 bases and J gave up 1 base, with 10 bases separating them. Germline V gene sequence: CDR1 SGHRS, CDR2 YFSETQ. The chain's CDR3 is CASSLGRKINYGYTF. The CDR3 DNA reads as TGCGCCAGCAGCTTGGGGCGGAAGATTAACTATGGCTACACCTTC.

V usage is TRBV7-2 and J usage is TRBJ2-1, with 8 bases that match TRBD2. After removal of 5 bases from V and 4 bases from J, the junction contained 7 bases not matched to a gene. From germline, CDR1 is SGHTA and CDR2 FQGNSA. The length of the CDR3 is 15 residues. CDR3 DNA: TGTGCCAGCAGCATAACTAGCGGAGTTTACAATGAGCAGTTCTTC. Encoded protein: CASSITSGVYNEQFF.

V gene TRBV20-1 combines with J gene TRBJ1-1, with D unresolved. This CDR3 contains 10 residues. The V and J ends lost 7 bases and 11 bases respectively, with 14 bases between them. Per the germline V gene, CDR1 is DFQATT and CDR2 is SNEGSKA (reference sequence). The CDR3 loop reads CSVGRVDAFF. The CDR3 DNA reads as TGCAGTGTTGGGAGAGTGGACGCTTTCTTT.

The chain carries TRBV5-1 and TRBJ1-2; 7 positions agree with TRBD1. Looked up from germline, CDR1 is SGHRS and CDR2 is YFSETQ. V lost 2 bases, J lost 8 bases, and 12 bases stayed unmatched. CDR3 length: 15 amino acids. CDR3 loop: CASSFTSGQSGGYTF. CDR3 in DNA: TGCGCCAGCAGCTTCACATCGGGACAGTCAGGGGGCTACACCTTC.

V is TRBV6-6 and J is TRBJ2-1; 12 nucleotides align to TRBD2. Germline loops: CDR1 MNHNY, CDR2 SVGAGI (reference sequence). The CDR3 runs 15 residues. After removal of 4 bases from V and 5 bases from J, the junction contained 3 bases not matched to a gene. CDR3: CASSSTSGRDNEQFF. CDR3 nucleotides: TGTGCCAGCAGTTCGACTAGCGGGAGAGACAATGAGCAGTTCTTC.

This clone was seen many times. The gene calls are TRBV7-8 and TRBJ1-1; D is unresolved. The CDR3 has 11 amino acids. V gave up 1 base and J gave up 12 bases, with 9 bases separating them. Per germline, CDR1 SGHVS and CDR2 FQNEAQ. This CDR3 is CASSLEASTFF. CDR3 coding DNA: TGTGCCAGCAGCTTAGAAGCCTCTACTTTCTTT.

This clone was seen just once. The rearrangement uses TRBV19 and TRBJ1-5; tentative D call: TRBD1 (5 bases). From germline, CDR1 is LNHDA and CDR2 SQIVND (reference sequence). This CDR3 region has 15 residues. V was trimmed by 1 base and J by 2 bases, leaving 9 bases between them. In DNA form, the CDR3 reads TGTGCCAGTAGTATAGCGTCCAGGGGCAATCAGCCCCAGCATTTT. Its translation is CASSIASRGNQPQHF.